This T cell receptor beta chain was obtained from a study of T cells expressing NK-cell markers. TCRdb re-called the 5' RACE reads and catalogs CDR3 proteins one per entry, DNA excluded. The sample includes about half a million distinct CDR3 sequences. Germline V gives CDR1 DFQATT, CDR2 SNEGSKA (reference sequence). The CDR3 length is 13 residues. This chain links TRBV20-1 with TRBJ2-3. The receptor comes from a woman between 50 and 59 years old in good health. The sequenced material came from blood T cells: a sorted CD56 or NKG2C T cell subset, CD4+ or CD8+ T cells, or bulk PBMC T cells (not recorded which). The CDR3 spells CSARGENTDTQYF.